The present entry profiles one T cell receptor (beta chain) with its context. The junction does not match germline at one end; this may be a read error. Germline loops: CDR1 LNHDA, CDR2 SQIVND (reference sequence). This CDR3 is 16 amino acids long. Profiling that covered TCR beta VDJ and CDR3 relied on genomic DNA as its template. One entry per CDR3 protein, called by TCRdb with MiXCR from the reads. The data show about 200,000 distinct CDR3 sequences, approximately 35% seen once. This record belongs to a study of CD8+CD57+ T cells in acquired aplastic anemia. In the study overall: Researchers reported that healthy donors averaged approximately 10 million reads for CD4+ cells.

The sequence derives from a human donor in good health, serving as a control. The sequenced sample was sorted CD4+, CD8+, or CD8+CD57+ T cells (not recorded which) from PBMCs. This chain connects TRBV19 to TRBJ2-3; TRBD2 matches 10 bases. CDR3 residues: CASKVQLAGSTATQYF. CDR3 bases: TGTGCCAGTAAAGTACAACTAGCGGGATCTACAGCTACGCAGTATTTT.